Below, 17 T cell receptor beta chains from the same sample are listed, as sequenced in a study of response to subunit inactivated influenza vaccine (dated 2018 in TCRdb). Libraries were built with RT-PCR. Instrument on record: Illumina HiSeq 2500. The public sequencing data were trimmed at Q25 with fastp and processed into clonotypes with MiXCR by TCRdb, which kept only in-frame beta chains. Identical CDR3 proteins give one entry, which carries the most common genes and DNA. This sample is represented by more than 700,000 distinct CDR3 sequences; 21% of them were singletons. 10% of the sample lies in the top ten. The sequences come from PBMCs from blood, collected less than 6 days after vaccination. These receptors originate from a man aged 50 or older who received an inactivated influenza vaccine. Donor details come from another sample of the same person, matched by shared clones.

This clonotype occurred a few times. V is TRBV7-9 and J is TRBJ1-1, with 7 bases fitting TRBD1. Germline CDR1 reads SEHNR; CDR2 reads FQNEAQ (reference sequence). The ends lost 0 bases at V and 4 bases at J; junction bases unmatched: 11. This CDR3 comprises 17 residues. CDR3 coding DNA: TGTGCCAGCAGCTTAGCCAGGGGGGGATCCAGTGGCACTGAAGCTTTCTTT. Translating gives CASSLARGGSSGTEAFF.

This clonotype was seen repeatedly, ten times or more. This chain links TRBV20-1 with TRBJ2-3; the match to TRBD2 covers 7 bases. The V and J ends lost 3 bases and 6 bases, in that order; junction bases with no gene match: 12. CDR1 is DFQATT, CDR2 SNEGSKA, per germline (reference sequence). The CDR3 length is 15 residues. The CDR3 sequence: CSASSSGAGVDTQYF. The CDR3 nucleotides read TGCAGTGCTAGTTCCAGCGGGGCGGGTGTGGATACGCAGTATTTT.

The chain couples TRBV12-3 or TRBV12-4 to TRBJ1-1, with unresolved D. The germline V and J ends were trimmed by 3 bases and 0 bases, with 8 bases remaining between them. This CDR3 has 14 amino acids. The CDR3 DNA reads as TGTGCCAGCAGTTTCGAGGAGTTGAACACTGAAGCTTTCTTT. Protein product: CASSFEELNTEAFF.

There are a few counts of this clonotype. The chain couples TRBV29-1 to TRBJ2-5; D uncertain. Germline V gene lookup returns CDR1 SQVTM and CDR2 ANQGSEA. CDR3 size: 12 residues. Trimming cost V 2 bases and J 7 bases, with 11 bases left between them. CDR3 amino acids: CSVERRQRTQYF. The CDR3, as DNA: TGCAGCGTTGAACGCAGGCAAAGGACCCAGTACTTC.

This clonotype occurred a few times. CDR3 amino acids: CASSEGTYNEQFF. CDR3 nucleotide sequence: TGCGCCAGCAGCGAAGGGACTTACAATGAGCAGTTCTTC. The chain employs TRBV5-1 and TRBJ2-1; D may be TRBD2 (6 bases). This CDR3 comprises 13 residues. In germline, CDR1 is SGHRS, CDR2 YFSETQ. V was clipped by 4 bases and J by 4 bases, with 9 bases between them. Full variable domain (remainder filled in from reference TRBV5-1 and TRBJ2-1): KAGVTQTPRYLIKTRGQQVTLSCSPISGHRSVSWYQQTPGQGLQFLFEYFSETQRNKGNFPGRFSGRQFSNSRSEMNVSTLELGDSALYLCASSEGTYNEQFFGPGTRLTVL.

This clonotype appeared a few times. The V call is TRBV20-1, the J call TRBJ2-4, with unresolved D. Germline V gene data show CDR1 as DFQATT and CDR2 as SNEGSKA (reference sequence). CDR3 length: 13 amino acids. V lost 2 bases and J 2 bases, leaving 7 bases between the germline ends. As DNA, the CDR3 is TGCAGTGCTAGACAGGTGACCAAAAACATTCAGTACTTC. As protein: CSARQVTKNIQYF.

This chain links TRBV15 with TRBJ2-1; 12 nucleotides agree with TRBD2. Trimming took 0 bases from V and 0 from J; bases not matched to a gene: 6. CDR3 length: 19 residues. Germline CDR1 LNHNV, CDR2 YYDKDF (reference sequence). This chain's CDR3 is CATSRDGLAGGLSYNEQFF. The DNA of the CDR3 is TGTGCCACCAGCAGAGATGGGCTAGCGGGGGGGCTCTCCTACAATGAGCAGTTCTTC.

The genes are TRBV10-3 and TRBJ1-4; possible D gene TRBD1, 5 bases. CDR1 ENHRY and CDR2 SYGVKD come from the germline V gene. Trimming pared 0 bases from V and 7 bases from J, leaving 12 bases between. This CDR3 comprises 15 residues. CDR3 nucleotide sequence: TGTGCCATCAGTGAGTCGAGTGGGGGGATTGAAAAACTGTTTTTT. Amino acid sequence: CAISESSGGIEKLFF.

This chain joins TRBV5-1 and TRBJ2-7; maybe TRBD1 (7 bases). V was shortened by 4 bases and J by 1 base, with 18 bases between the two germline ends. From germline, CDR1 is SGHRS and CDR2 YFSETQ. The CDR3 sequence is 16 residues long. CDR3 region: CASSGLGGRGSYEQYF. For the CDR3, the DNA is TGCGCCAGCAGCGGCCTGGGGGGCAGGGGGTCCTACGAGCAGTACTTC.

This clonotype was recorded many times. DNA for the CDR3: TGTGCCAGCAGTTATTCCCACGCCACAGAAGAGACCCAGTACTTC. Translated: CASSYSHATEETQYF. This chain uses TRBV6-5 with TRBJ2-5, with unresolved D. The V end lost 3 bases, the J end lost 3 bases, and 14 bases lay between the germline ends. The CDR3 is made up of 15 amino acids. Germline V gene data show CDR1 as MNHEY and CDR2 as SVGAGI.

In this sample, this clonotype turned up once. Relative to the germline gene, one junction end is altered; a read error may explain this. The chain has TRBV12-3 or TRBV12-4 and TRBJ2-3; 12 bases match TRBD2. There are 23 residues in the CDR3. For the CDR3, the DNA is TGTGTCAGCAGTTTCAGGGGTCTCCTAGCGGGGGGGGAAGCGAATAGGCGCACAGATACGCAGTATTTT. Protein product: CVSSFRGLLAGGEANRRTDTQYF.

This clonotype turned up a few times. The V and J genes are TRBV7-2 and TRBJ1-1, with D tentatively TRBD1 (6 bases). V lost 2 bases and J 2 bases, leaving 9 bases between the germline ends. The CDR3 is 14 residues long. Germline V CDR1 and CDR2: SGHTA, FQGNSA. In DNA form, the CDR3 reads TGTGCCAGCAGCTTACGGACAGTTAACACTGAAGCTTTCTTT. It encodes CASSLRTVNTEAFF.

The chain joins TRBV28 to TRBJ1-5, with D perhaps matching TRBD1 (5 bases). CDR1 and CDR2 (germline): MDHEN, SYDVKM. The CDR3 covers 15 residues. Deletions cut 3 bases from V and 0 bases from J, with 9 bases between. CDR3: CASSFRQLSNQPQHF. In DNA, the CDR3 is TGTGCCAGCAGTTTCCGACAGCTTAGCAATCAGCCCCAGCATTTT. Full variable domain (outside the CDR3, taken from reference TRBV28 and TRBJ1-5): DVKVTQSSRYLVKRTGEKVFLECVQDMDHENMFWYRQDPGLGLRLIYFSYDVKMKEKGDIPEGYSVSREKKERFSLILESASTNQTSMYLCASSFRQLSNQPQHFGDGTRLSIL.

The chain is built from TRBV20-1 and TRBJ2-2; no clear D gene. The CDR3 sequence is 15 residues long. The V and J ends lost 0 bases and 3 bases respectively, with 11 bases between them. Germline V CDR1 and CDR2: DFQATT, SNEGSKA (reference sequence). Written as DNA, the CDR3 is TGCAGTGCTAGAGATCTACGTTCCGACACCGGGGAGCTGTTTTTT. As protein: CSARDLRSDTGELFF.

J is TRBJ2-7 and V is TRBV7-2; the D call may be TRBD1 or TRBD2 (6 bases each). Deletions cut 5 bases from V and 5 bases from J, with 13 bases between. CDR1 SGHTA and CDR2 FQGNSA come from the germline V gene. The CDR3 runs 13 residues. The CDR3 DNA is TGTGCCAGCAGCCGTCTCGGGGGCAACGAGCAGTACTTC. Protein product: CASSRLGGNEQYF.

A single count supports this clonotype. The V call is TRBV7-9, the J call TRBJ2-1; TRBD2 aligns across 13 bases. The germline CDR1 and CDR2 sequences are SEHNR and FQNEAQ (reference sequence). This CDR3 is 17 amino acids long. Trimming removed 8 bases from V and 3 bases from J; junction bases left unmatched: 10. The CDR3 is CASGRLAGGLLYNEQFF. The CDR3 region has the DNA TGTGCCAGCGGCCGACTAGCGGGAGGCCTCCTCTACAATGAGCAGTTCTTC.

This CDR3 is CSVGQGSGYEQYF. For the CDR3, the DNA is TGCAGCGTGGGGCAGGGTTCCGGTTACGAGCAGTACTTC. The chain couples TRBV29-1 to TRBJ2-7; weak D call: TRBD1 (5 bases). This CDR3 region has 13 residues. V dropped 6 bases and J dropped 4 bases, with 16 bases sitting between them. Per the germline V gene, CDR1 is SQVTM and CDR2 is ANQGSEA.